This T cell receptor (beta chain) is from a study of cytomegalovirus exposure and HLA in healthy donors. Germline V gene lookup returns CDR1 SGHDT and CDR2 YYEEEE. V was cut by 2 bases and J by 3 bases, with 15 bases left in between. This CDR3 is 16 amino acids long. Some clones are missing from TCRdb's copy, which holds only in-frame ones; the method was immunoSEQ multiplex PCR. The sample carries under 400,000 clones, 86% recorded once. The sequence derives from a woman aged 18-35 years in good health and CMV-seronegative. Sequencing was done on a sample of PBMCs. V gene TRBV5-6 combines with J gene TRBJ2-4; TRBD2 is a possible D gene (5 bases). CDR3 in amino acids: CASSFGPGFGKNIQYF. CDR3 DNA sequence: TGTGCCAGCAGCTTTGGCCCGGGGTTCGGCAAAAACATTCAGTACTTC.